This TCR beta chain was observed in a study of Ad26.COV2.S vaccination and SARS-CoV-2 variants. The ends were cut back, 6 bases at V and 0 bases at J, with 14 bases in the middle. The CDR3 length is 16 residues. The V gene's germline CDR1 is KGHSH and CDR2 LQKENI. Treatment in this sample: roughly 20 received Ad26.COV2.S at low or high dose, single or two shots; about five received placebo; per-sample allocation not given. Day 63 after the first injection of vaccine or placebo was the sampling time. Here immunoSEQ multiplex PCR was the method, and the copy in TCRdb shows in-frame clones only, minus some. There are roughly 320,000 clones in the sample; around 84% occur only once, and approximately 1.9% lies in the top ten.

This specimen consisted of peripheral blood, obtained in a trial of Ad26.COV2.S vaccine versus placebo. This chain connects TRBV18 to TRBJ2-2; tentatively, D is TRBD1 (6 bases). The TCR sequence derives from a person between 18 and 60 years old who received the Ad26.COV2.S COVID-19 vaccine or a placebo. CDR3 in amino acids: CASSLQGNANTGELFF. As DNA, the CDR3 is TGTGCCAGCTCGCTACAGGGAAACGCGAACACCGGGGAGCTGTTTTTT.